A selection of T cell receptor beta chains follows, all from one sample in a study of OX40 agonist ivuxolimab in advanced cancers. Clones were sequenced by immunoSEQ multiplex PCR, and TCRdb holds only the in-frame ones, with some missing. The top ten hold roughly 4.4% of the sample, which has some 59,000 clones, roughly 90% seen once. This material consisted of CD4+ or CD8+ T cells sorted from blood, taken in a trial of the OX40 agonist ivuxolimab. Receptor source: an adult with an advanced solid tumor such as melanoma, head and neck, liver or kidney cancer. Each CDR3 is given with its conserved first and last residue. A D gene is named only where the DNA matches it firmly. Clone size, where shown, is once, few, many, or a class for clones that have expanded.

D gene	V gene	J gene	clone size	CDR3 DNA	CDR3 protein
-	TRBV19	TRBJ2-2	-	TGTGCCAGTAGTACGGAGCGTTTCCCACCCACCGGGGAGCTGTTTTTT	CASSTERFPPTGELFF
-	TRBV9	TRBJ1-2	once	TGTGCCAGCAGCGTAGAGGGCTCCCCGGGGTATGGCTACACCTTC	CASSVEGSPGYGYTF
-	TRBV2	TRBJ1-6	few	TGTGCCAGCAGATTGGGAGCAGGGCAAAATTCACCCCTCCACTTT	CASRLGAGQNSPLHF
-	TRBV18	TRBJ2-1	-	TGTGCCAGCTCACTTGGGAATACCAACCCCTACAATGAGCAGTTCTTC	CASSLGNTNPYNEQFF
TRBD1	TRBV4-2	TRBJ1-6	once	TGTGCCAGCAGCCAAGCTTTCGCTCAGGGGGGATATTCACCCCTCCACTTT	CASSQAFAQGGYSPLHF
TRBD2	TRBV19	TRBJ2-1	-	TGTGCCAGTAGTATAGAGGGTAGCGGGAGCCGTGAGCAGTTCTTC	CASSIEGSGSREQFF
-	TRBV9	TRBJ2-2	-	TGTGCCAGCAGCGTAGGCCTCTCGGGGAGGGGGCTAGAGAACGGGGAGCTGTTTTTT	CASSVGLSGRGLENGELFF
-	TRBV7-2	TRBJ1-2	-	TGTGCCAGCAGCTTAAATTACGCCGCGAACTATGGCTACACCTTC	CASSLNYAANYGYTF
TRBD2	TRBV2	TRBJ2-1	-	TGTGCCAGCAGTGCTGGGACTAGCGCGACGTACAATGAGCAGTTCTTC	CASSAGTSATYNEQFF
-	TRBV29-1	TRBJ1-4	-	TGCAGCGTGAGGGCGGGGGTCGAACGAAATGAAAAACTGTTTTTT	CSVRAGVERNEKLFF
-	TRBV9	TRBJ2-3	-	TGTGCCAGCAGCGTAGATTTCGGAGATACGCAGTATTTT	CASSVDFGDTQYF
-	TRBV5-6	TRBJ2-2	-	TGTGCCAGCAGCTTGGTGCGCCAGGGGAGCCGGAACACCGGGGAGCTGTTTTTT	CASSLVRQGSRNTGELFF
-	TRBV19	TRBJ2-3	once	TGTGCCAGTAGTGGGCAGATTTCTAGCACAGATACGCAGTATTTT	CASSGQISSTDTQYF
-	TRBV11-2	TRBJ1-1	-	TGTGCCAGCAGCCCTCAGACAAAGAACACTGAAGCTTTCTTT	CASSPQTKNTEAFF
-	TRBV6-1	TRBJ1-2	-	TGTGCCAGCAGTGAAGCGCACGCCGCCGACCACTATGGCTACACCTTC	CASSEAHAADHYGYTF
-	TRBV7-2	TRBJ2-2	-	TGTGCCAGCGGGGATACATGGAACACCGGGGAGCTGTTTTTT	CASGDTWNTGELFF
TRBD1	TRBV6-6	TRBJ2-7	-	TGTGCCAGCAGGGACCTACAGGGGAACGAGCAGTACTTC	CASRDLQGNEQYF
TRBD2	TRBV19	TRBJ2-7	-	TGTGCCAGTAGTATGGGTGGGACTAGCGGGAGGTACGAGCAGTACTTC	CASSMGGTSGRYEQYF
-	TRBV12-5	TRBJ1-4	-	TGTGCTAGTGGTTTGCGAGAGGGTGAAAAACTGTTTTTT	CASGLREGEKLFF
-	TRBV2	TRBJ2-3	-	TGTGCCAGCAGTGGGGGGATTATTCCTAGCACAGATACGCAGTATTTT	CASSGGIIPSTDTQYF
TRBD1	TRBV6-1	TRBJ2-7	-	TGTGCCAGCAGTTCGGGACAGAGGACCTACGAGCAGTACTTC	CASSSGQRTYEQYF
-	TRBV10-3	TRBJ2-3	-	TGTGCCGGTGGGGGGAGCACAGATACGCAGTATTTT	CAGGGSTDTQYF
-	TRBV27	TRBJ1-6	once	TGTGCCAGCAAGACCGACAGTAACCCTAGGACCTCCTATAATTCACCCCTCCACTTT	CASKTDSNPRTSYNSPLHF
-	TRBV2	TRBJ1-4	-	TGTGCCAGCAGTGAAGGGGGGGAGGGGGAAAAACTGTTTTTT	CASSEGGEGEKLFF
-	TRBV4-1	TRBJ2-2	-	TGCGCCAGCAAGCAGGGGCAATGGACCGGGGAGCTGTTTTTT	CASKQGQWTGELFF
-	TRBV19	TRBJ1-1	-	TGTGCCAGTAGTCTCCGTGGAGGGGGGTCGGAAGCTTTCTTT	CASSLRGGGSEAFF
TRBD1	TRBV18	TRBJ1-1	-	TGTGCCAGCTCACTTCAGGGGGGCACTGAAGCTTTCTTT	CASSLQGGTEAFF
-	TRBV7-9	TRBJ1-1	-	TGTGCCAGCAGCGGACAGAGCGGGGGCACTGAAGCTTTCTTT	CASSGQSGGTEAFF
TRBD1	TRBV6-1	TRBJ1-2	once	TGTGCCACCAAAGAACAGACAGGGGCCAACTATGGCTACACCTTC	CATKEQTGANYGYTF
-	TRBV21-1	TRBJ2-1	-	TGTGCCAGCAGCAAAGAAGGCGAGCGGGAGGTTAATCTTGAGCAGTTCTTC	CASSKEGEREVNLEQFF
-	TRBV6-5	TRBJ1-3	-	TGTGCCAGCAGCTCGACAAGCTCTGGAAACACCATATATTTT	CASSSTSSGNTIYF
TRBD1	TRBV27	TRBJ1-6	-	TGTGCCAGCAGTTCCCGGACAGGGGCCGTCTCCTATAATTCACCCCTCCACTTT	CASSSRTGAVSYNSPLHF
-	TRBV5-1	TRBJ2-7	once	TGCGCCAGCAGCTTGGGAGACAGAAACTACGAGCAGTACTTC	CASSLGDRNYEQYF
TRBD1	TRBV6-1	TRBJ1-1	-	TGTGCCAGCATCGAGGGAAGGGGGCTGGGTGAAGCTTTCTTT	CASIEGRGLGEAFF
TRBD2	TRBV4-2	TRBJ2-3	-	TGTGCCAGCAGCCAAGATACCGGACTAGCGCTTACTAGCACAGATACGCAGTATTTT	CASSQDTGLALTSTDTQYF
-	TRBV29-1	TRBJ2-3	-	TGCAGCGTCCGACAGGGACTCCTCGGCACAGATACGCAGTATTTT	CSVRQGLLGTDTQYF
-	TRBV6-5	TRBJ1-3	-	TGTGCCAGCAGTGTGGGACGGAACTCTGGAAACACCATATATTTT	CASSVGRNSGNTIYF
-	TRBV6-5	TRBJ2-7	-	TGTGCCAGCAGAAGAGCCGGGGTCTACGAGCAGTACTTC	CASRRAGVYEQYF
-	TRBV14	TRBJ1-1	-	TGTGCCATCTTTGACAGGAACACTGAAGCTTTCTTT	CAIFDRNTEAFF
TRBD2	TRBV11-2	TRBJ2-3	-	TGTGCCAGCAGACGTCCGGGACTAGCGCCTGATACGCAGTATTTT	CASRRPGLAPDTQYF
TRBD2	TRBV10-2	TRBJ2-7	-	TGCGCCAGCAGTGGGAGCGGGGGGGGATACGAGCAGTACTTC	CASSGSGGGYEQYF
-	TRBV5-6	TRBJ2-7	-	TGTGCCAGCAGCTGGGGGACTTACAACTACGAGCAGTACTTC	CASSWGTYNYEQYF